This passage covers 22 T cell receptor beta chains from one sample sequenced in a study of cytomegalovirus exposure and HLA in healthy donors. Both 60 Vbeta primers and 13 Jbeta primers went into the PCR. Assay: immunoSEQ multiplex PCR; the TCRdb copy retains only in-frame clones and omits some. This sample has 150,000 to 200,000 clones, with 77% found just once. Sequenced material: PBMCs. These receptors were obtained from a woman aged 25 to 45 in good health and CMV-seropositive.

The V gene is TRBV9, the J gene TRBJ2-2, with D uncertain. Trimming took off 3 bases at V and 7 bases at J, with 13 bases between the two ends. Germline assignment: CDR1 SGDLS and CDR2 YYNGEE. CDR3 length: 14 amino acids. This chain's CDR3 is CASSGVAPGGELFF. The CDR3 DNA sequence: TGTGCCAGCAGCGGGGTAGCCCCGGGCGGGGAGCTGTTTTTT.

The chain combines TRBV6-7 with TRBJ1-5; D may be TRBD1 (6 bases). TRBV6-7 carries the ORF label, with uncertain function. Trimming pared 5 bases from V and 1 base from J, leaving 18 bases between. The CDR3 covers 17 residues. CDR3 region: CASSHSAEGGSNQPQHF. The CDR3 DNA reads TGTGCCAGCAGTCATTCTGCTGAGGGGGGGAGCAATCAGCCCCAGCATTTT.

This clone occurred once. This chain links TRBV5-1 with TRBJ2-2, with 12 bases identical to TRBD2. Germline CDR1 is SGHRS and CDR2 is YFSETQ. The ends lost 5 bases at V and 1 base at J; junction bases unmatched: 6. CDR3 size: 17 residues. CDR3 DNA sequence: TGCGCCAGCAGTTCTGGACTAGCGGGGCGGAACACCGGGGAGCTGTTTTTT. This codes for CASSSGLAGRNTGELFF.

In DNA form, the CDR3 reads TGTGCCAGCTGGGGACAGTCCTACAATGAGCAGTTCTTC. This encodes CASWGQSYNEQFF. The gene calls are TRBV28 and TRBJ2-1, with TRBD1 matching over 7 bases. Germline values: CDR1 MDHEN, CDR2 SYDVKM. Trimming cost V 8 bases and J 1 base; bases outside gene matches: 2. The CDR3 covers 13 residues.

The rearrangement joins TRBV18 to TRBJ1-2; TRBD1 agrees at 7 bases. CDR1 and CDR2 from the germline V gene are KGHSH and LQKENI. The CDR3 totals 15 residues. Trimming at V came to 3 bases and at J to 7 bases, leaving 11 bases not matched to a gene. CDR3 sequence: CASSPGTEGTAGYTF. In DNA form, the CDR3 reads TGTGCCAGCTCACCCGGGACAGAGGGGACGGCTGGCTACACCTTC.

This clone was seen a few times. The rearrangement links TRBV6-5 to TRBJ2-7, with 7 bases that match TRBD1. Germline V gene sequence: CDR1 MNHEY, CDR2 SVGAGI. V lost 10 bases and J lost 0; bases outside the gene matches: 3. The CDR3 runs to 12 residues. The DNA for the CDR3 is TGTGCCACCCGACAGGGCTCCTACGAGCAGTACTTC. Encoded protein: CATRQGSYEQYF.

The rearrangement uses TRBV6-1 and TRBJ1-2, with 9 bases matching TRBD1. The CDR3 consists of 15 residues. The V gene end was trimmed by 1 base and the J gene end by 5 bases; junction bases not matched to a gene: 5. Germline CDR1 is MNHNS and CDR2 is SASEGT. This CDR3 is CASSEGTGGGYGYTF. The CDR3 nucleotides read TGTGCCAGCAGTGAAGGAACAGGGGGCGGGTATGGCTACACCTTC.

The chain employs TRBV19 and TRBJ1-2; 10 nucleotides match TRBD1. The CDR3 is made up of 15 amino acids. V shed 3 bases and J 1 base; nucleotides not matched to a gene: 2. Germline values: CDR1 LNHDA, CDR2 SQIVND (reference sequence). Here the CDR3 reads CASSMTGGVNYGYTF. CDR3 nucleotides: TGTGCCAGTAGTATGACAGGGGGCGTTAACTATGGCTACACCTTC.

The CDR3 DNA follows: TGTGCCAGCAGTTCACATCGGACAGGGAGCTACGAGCAGTACTTC. It specifies CASSSHRTGSYEQYF. V gene TRBV28 combines with J gene TRBJ2-7; the match to TRBD1 covers 8 bases. From germline, CDR1 is MDHEN and CDR2 SYDVKM. Trimming took 4 bases from V and 3 from J; bases not matched to a gene: 8. The CDR3 has 15 residues.

CDR3 sequence reads: CASSFQPDQPQHF. DNA for the CDR3: TGTGCCAGCAGTTTTCAACCGGATCAGCCCCAGCATTTT. The gene calls are TRBV27 and TRBJ1-5; the D is unclear. Germline V gene sequence: CDR1 MNHEY, CDR2 SMNVEV (reference sequence). CDR3 size: 13 residues. Trimming took 3 bases from V and 5 from J, leaving 8 bases between them.

The chain uses TRBV28 and TRBJ2-7, with D maybe TRBD1 (6 bases). Germline V gene lookup returns CDR1 MDHEN and CDR2 SYDVKM. Trimming left V 2 bases short and J 3 bases short, with 17 bases between. The CDR3 length is 16 residues. CDR3 sequence (DNA): TGTGCCAGCAGTTTACAGGGGCCCATCCCTCTCTACGAGCAGTACTTC. Protein sequence: CASSLQGPIPLYEQYF.

The chain has TRBV30 and TRBJ2-3; 8 bases match TRBD2. Germline assignment: CDR1 GTSNPN and CDR2 SVGIG (reference sequence). The CDR3 totals 16 residues. Trimming removed 3 bases from V and 2 bases from J; junction bases left unmatched: 10. CDR3 in amino acids: CAWREGVAGTTDTQYF. The CDR3 DNA reads TGTGCCTGGAGGGAAGGAGTAGCGGGGACCACAGATACGCAGTATTTT.

This rearrangement joins TRBV6-5 to TRBJ2-1; a possible D gene is TRBD1 (5 bases). CDR1 MNHEY and CDR2 SVGAGI come from the germline V gene. The CDR3 is 14 residues long. The ends were cut back, 2 bases at V and 5 bases at J, with 10 bases in the middle. The CDR3 DNA is TGTGCCAGCAGTTACGGGGCAGACAACAATGAGCAGTTCTTC. This sequence encodes CASSYGADNNEQFF.

The chain has TRBV2 and TRBJ2-3; 8 bases are a match to TRBD1. Germline CDR1 reads SNHLY; CDR2 reads FYNNEI. Trimming cost V 5 bases and J 6 bases; bases outside gene matches: 13. This CDR3 spans 16 amino acids. CDR3 loop: CASSLQGASLGDTQYF. CDR3 in DNA: TGTGCCAGCAGTCTTCAGGGGGCGTCTTTGGGGGATACGCAGTATTTT. Together with reference TRBV2 and TRBJ2-3, the CDR3 gives the full variable domain: EPEVTQTPSHQVTQMGQEVILRCVPISNHLYFYWYRQILGQKVEFLVSFYNNEISEKSEIFDDQFSVERPDGSNFTLKIRSTKLEDSAMYFCASSLQGASLGDTQYFGPGTRLTVL.

The rearrangement links TRBV28 to TRBJ2-7, with D perhaps TRBD1 (6 bases). This CDR3 comprises 14 residues. Deletions cut 3 bases from V and 2 bases from J, with 11 bases between. Per germline, CDR1 MDHEN and CDR2 SYDVKM. The CDR3 region has the DNA TGTGCCAGCAGTTTTCGGGACAACCCCTACGAGCAGTACTTC. Translation: CASSFRDNPYEQYF.

The chain couples TRBV2 to TRBJ2-7; D is unresolved. Trimming cost V 0 bases and J 6 bases, with 12 bases left between them. The CDR3 has 14 residues. In germline, CDR1 is SNHLY, CDR2 FYNNEI. CDR3 in amino acids: CASSEALRHSEQYF. The DNA for the CDR3 is TGTGCCAGCAGTGAAGCGCTTCGACATTCCGAGCAGTACTTC.

The chain links TRBV15 to TRBJ1-5, with D uncertain. CDR3 size: 15 residues. Germline V gene sequence: CDR1 LNHNV, CDR2 YYDKDF (reference sequence). V was cut by 0 bases and J by 0 bases, with 6 bases left in between. CDR3 DNA: TGTGCCACCAGCAGAGACGGTAATAGCAATCAGCCCCAGCATTTT. Amino acids: CATSRDGNSNQPQHF. Using reference TRBV15 and TRBJ1-5 for the parts outside the CDR3, the full variable domain is DAMVIQNPRYQVTQFGKPVTLSCSQTLNHNVMYWYQQKSSQAPKLLFHYYDKDFNNEADTPDNFQSRRPNTSFCFLDIRSPGLGDTAMYLCATSRDGNSNQPQHFGDGTRLSIL.

This clone has just a few counts. The J gene is TRBJ2-7, the V gene TRBV30; 8 bases agree with TRBD2. The length of the CDR3 is 14 residues. After removal of 3 bases from V and 0 bases from J, the junction contained 4 bases not matched to a gene. Per germline, CDR1 GTSNPN and CDR2 SVGIG (reference sequence). This chain's CDR3 is CAWSGGGLSYEQYF. The CDR3 nucleotides read TGTGCCTGGAGCGGGGGGGGCCTCTCCTACGAGCAGTACTTC. The full variable domain, rest sourced from reference TRBV30 and TRBJ2-7, is SQTIHQWPATLVQPVGSPLSLECTVEGTSNPNLYWYRQAAGRGLQLLFYSVGIGQISSEVPQNLSASRPQDRQFILSSKKLLLSDSGFYLCAWSGGGLSYEQYFGPGTRLTVT.

This chain uses TRBV15 with TRBJ1-5; TRBD1 is a possible D gene (5 bases). The length of the CDR3 is 16 residues. Looked up from germline, CDR1 is LNHNV and CDR2 is YYDKDF (reference sequence). V was trimmed by 8 bases and J by 3 bases, leaving 20 bases between them. The CDR3 bases are TGTGCCACCCAGCTACGAGGTCGGGGGGACAATCAGCCCCAGCATTTT. Amino acid sequence: CATQLRGRGDNQPQHF.

The rearrangement joins TRBV28 to TRBJ2-5; tentatively, D is TRBD1 (6 bases). Per germline, CDR1 MDHEN and CDR2 SYDVKM. The CDR3 loop spans 16 amino acids. V gave up 3 bases and J gave up 1 base, with 15 bases separating them. The CDR3 spells CASSFPPLGGQETQYF. CDR3 DNA sequence: TGTGCCAGCAGTTTTCCCCCACTAGGGGGCCAAGAGACCCAGTACTTC.

This rearrangement joins TRBV6-5 to TRBJ2-7; the D gene is possibly TRBD2 (5 bases). V gave up 10 bases and J gave up 1 base, with 11 bases separating them. CDR3 length equals 12 residues. The germline V gene encodes CDR1 MNHEY and CDR2 SVGAGI. Here the CDR3 reads CATRTDSYEQYF. DNA for the CDR3: TGTGCCACCAGGACTGATTCCTACGAGCAGTACTTC.

With regard to this clone: Other nucleotide sequences from this sample produce the same CDR3. J is TRBJ2-3 and V is TRBV5-1, with TRBD2 matching over 14 bases. V lost 4 bases and J lost 6; bases outside the gene matches: 4. Germline V lookup: CDR1 SGHRS, CDR2 YFSETQ. This CDR3 has 15 amino acids. As DNA, the CDR3 is TGCGCCAGCAGCCCGGGACTAGCGGGAGTCGATACGCAGTATTTT. Its protein product is CASSPGLAGVDTQYF. Using reference TRBV5-1 and TRBJ2-3 for the parts outside the CDR3, the full variable domain is KAGVTQTPRYLIKTRGQQVTLSCSPISGHRSVSWYQQTPGQGLQFLFEYFSETQRNKGNFPGRFSGRQFSNSRSEMNVSTLELGDSALYLCASSPGLAGVDTQYFGPGTRLTVL.